Each of the 10 T cell receptor beta chains below was sequenced from the same sample in a study of cytomegalovirus exposure and HLA in healthy donors. Repertoires were generated with immunoSEQ multiplex PCR, while TCRdb's copy carries only in-frame clones and drops some. The table includes 220,000 or so clones, approximately 80% detected once. What was sequenced was PBMCs. The receptors come from a woman in her twenties or thirties in good health and CMV-seropositive.

The chain carries TRBV4-3 and TRBJ2-7; D gene unclear. The CDR3 has 14 amino acids. Germline V gene data show CDR1 as LGHNA and CDR2 as YSLEER. V was trimmed by 0 bases and J by 2 bases, leaving 8 bases between them. The CDR3 reads CASSQETVAYEQYF. The DNA of the CDR3 is TGCGCCAGCAGCCAAGAGACGGTTGCCTACGAGCAGTACTTC.

The rearrangement joins TRBV10-3 to TRBJ2-7; D remains ambiguous. The ends were cut back, 6 bases at V and 5 bases at J, with 14 bases in the middle. Germline V gene sequence: CDR1 ENHRY, CDR2 SYGVKD. There are 13 residues in the CDR3. The CDR3 loop is CAIRGWQDHEQYF. The CDR3 DNA reads TGTGCCATCAGGGGGTGGCAGGACCACGAGCAGTACTTC.

The rearrangement uses TRBV4-3 and TRBJ2-3, with D perhaps matching TRBD2 (5 bases). The germline V gene encodes CDR1 LGHNA and CDR2 YSLEER. CDR3 length equals 16 residues. Between the trimmed V and J ends, which lost 1 base and 0 bases, there was a span of 11 bases. The CDR3 region is CASSQGSALSTDTQYF. In nucleotides, the CDR3 is TGCGCCAGCAGCCAAGGTAGCGCCCTAAGCACAGATACGCAGTATTTT.

This rearrangement joins TRBV19 to TRBJ2-7; no clear D. The CDR3 totals 14 residues. The V end was cut by 5 bases, the J end by 4 bases, with 15 bases between. The germline CDR1 and CDR2 sequences are LNHDA and SQIVND (reference sequence). This CDR3 is CASSPRGSPYEQYF. The CDR3 region has the DNA TGTGCCAGTAGTCCCCGCGGATCCCCTTACGAGCAGTACTTC.

The gene calls are TRBV7-6 and TRBJ2-7; TRBD2 matches at 7 bases. The CDR3 is made up of 15 amino acids. Trimming took 0 bases from V and 6 from J; bases not matched to a gene: 8. CDR1 is SGHVS and CDR2 is FNYEAQ in the germline V gene. The CDR3 reads CASSLAGGSMFEQYF. The CDR3 DNA follows: TGTGCCAGCAGCTTAGCTGGCGGGAGTATGTTCGAGCAGTACTTC.

The J gene is TRBJ2-7, the V gene TRBV10-3; no clear D gene. CDR3 length: 13 amino acids. V lost 0 bases to trimming and J lost 3 bases, with 6 bases between them. The germline CDR1 and CDR2 sequences are ENHRY and SYGVKD. The CDR3 loop reads CAISESGVYEQYF. The CDR3 nucleotides are TGTGCCATCAGTGAGTCTGGGGTCTACGAGCAGTACTTC.

The rearrangement joins TRBV4-2 to TRBJ1-1, with 9 bases matching TRBD1. Germline CDR1 is LGHNA and CDR2 is YNFKEQ. Germline trimming cut 1 base from V and 5 bases from J; bases unmatched to any gene: 14. The CDR3 spans 18 residues. CDR3 nucleotide sequence: TGTGCCAGCAGCCAAGTAGCCGCCGGGACAGGGCTTAGGACTGAAGCTTTCTTT. This translates into CASSQVAAGTGLRTEAFF.

The chain employs TRBV29-1 and TRBJ2-1; D is perhaps TRBD1 or TRBD2 (5 bases each). The germline gives CDR1 SQVTM, CDR2 ANQGSEA. This CDR3 region has 16 residues. Trimming shortened V by 8 bases and J by 0 bases, and 20 bases separated the two germline ends. CDR3 in DNA: TGCAGCTACTTAGGTTGGGACCCGAGCTCCTACAATGAGCAGTTCTTC. Protein product: CSYLGWDPSSYNEQFF.

This sequence joins TRBV27 and TRBJ2-2; D possibly corresponds to TRBD2 (6 bases). V was shortened by 6 bases and J by 8 bases, with 19 bases between the two germline ends. The CDR3 has 15 amino acids. CDR1 is MNHEY, CDR2 SMNVEV, per germline (reference sequence). CDR3 sequence reads: CASRSIQGGWGELFF. CDR3 in DNA: TGTGCCAGCAGGTCAATCCAGGGAGGTTGGGGGGAGCTGTTTTTT.

The chain carries TRBV6-5 and TRBJ1-1; D perhaps matches TRBD1 (5 bases). This CDR3 comprises 13 residues. Germline CDR1 reads MNHEY; CDR2 reads SVGAGI. With 7 bases removed from V and 6 bases from J, the gap between germline ends came to 15 bases. CDR3: CASTAPGRAEAFF. The CDR3 DNA is TGTGCCAGCACCGCCCCAGGGAGAGCTGAAGCTTTCTTT.